The T cell receptor (beta chain) described here comes from a study of Ad26.COV2.S vaccination and SARS-CoV-2 variants. The wider study: Recipients of Ad26.COV2.S got it intramuscularly, once or twice 56 days apart.

TCRdb keeps only in-frame clones here, not all; method: immunoSEQ multiplex PCR. This table holds roughly 500,000 clones, roughly 89% found once. Treatment denoted: 19 received Ad26.COV2.S at low or high dose, single or two shots; about 5 received placebo; per-sample allocation not given. Repertoires come from day 63 after the first vaccine or placebo injection. The vaccine antigen was prefusion-stabilized Wuhan SARS-CoV-2 spike. Study results and limitations: Measurements of TCR breadth and depth may have given underestimates of the total T cell responses.

Regarding this clone: Its antigen is still unknown.

This CDR3 is 16 amino acids long. V dropped 4 bases and J dropped 4 bases, with 18 bases sitting between them. Germline CDR1 reads SGHAT; CDR2 reads FQDESV (reference sequence). Sample: peripheral blood, taken in a trial of Ad26.COV2.S vaccine versus placebo. The TCR comes from a person aged 18 to 65 who received the Ad26.COV2.S COVID-19 vaccine or a placebo. The rearrangement links TRBV11-1 to TRBJ2-3; D perhaps matches TRBD2 (6 bases). CDR3 loop: CASSSTSTRAADTQYF. DNA of the CDR3: TGTGCCAGCAGCTCCACTTCGACTAGGGCGGCAGATACGCAGTATTTT.